The rows below give T cell receptor beta chains drawn from one sample of a study of cytomegalovirus exposure and HLA in healthy donors. The repertoire was sequenced with immunoSEQ multiplex PCR; TCRdb's copy has only in-frame clones and lacks some. The table lists about 120,000 clones, 81% of them singletons. The sample consisted of PBMCs. These receptors came from a woman in her thirties or forties in good health and CMV-seronegative. Each CDR3 is given with its conserved first and last residue. The D gene is left open where the match is weak. Clone size appears in some rows only: once, few, many, or a class for an expanded clone.

d_call j_call clone_size v_call cdr3_aa cdr3_nt
TRBD1 TRBJ1-2 NA TRBV9 CASSVNPGQSNYGYTF TGTGCCAGCAGCGTAAACCCGGGACAGAGTAACTATGGCTACACCTTC
TRBD1 TRBJ1-1 NA TRBV6-1 CASSGTGGTEAFF TGTGCCAGCTCCGGGACAGGGGGCACTGAAGCTTTCTTT
NA TRBJ2-1 NA TRBV7-9 CASSNKQSRALVNEQFF TGTGCCAGCAGCAACAAACAGTCTCGAGCCCTGGTGAATGAGCAGTTCTTC
NA TRBJ1-1 NA TRBV4-2 CASSQDIRGAYPLNTEAFF TGTGCCAGCAGCCAAGATATAAGGGGCGCGTATCCGTTGAACACTGAAGCTTTCTTT
NA TRBJ1-1 NA TRBV7-9 CSSSLTAGEGVNTEAFF TGTTCCAGCAGCTTAACCGCAGGGGAAGGGGTGAACACTGAAGCTTTCTTT
TRBD1 TRBJ2-5 NA TRBV30 CAWSPSDREQYF TGTGCCTGGAGTCCCTCGGACAGGGAGCAGTACTTC
NA TRBJ2-1 NA TRBV7-9 CASSFSSGPGGHNEQFF TGTGCCAGCAGCTTCTCGTCAGGCCCAGGGGGGCACAATGAGCAGTTCTTC
NA TRBJ1-1 NA TRBV5-4 CASSLGQMNTEAFF TGTGCCAGCAGCTTGGGTCAGATGAACACTGAAGCTTTCTTT
NA TRBJ2-5 once TRBV30 CAWKRETLQETQYF TGTGCCTGGAAGAGGGAGACCCTTCAAGAGACCCAGTACTTC
NA TRBJ2-6 NA TRBV11-2 CASSSTGLLFSGANVLTF TGTGCCAGCAGCTCAACGGGACTGCTCTTCTCTGGGGCCAACGTCCTGACTTTC
TRBD1 TRBJ1-5 NA TRBV30 CAWSKGTGGQPQHF TGTGCCTGGAGCAAGGGGACAGGGGGTCAGCCCCAGCATTTT
NA TRBJ2-7 once TRBV19 CASSTLGDSYEQYF TGTGCCAGTAGTACACTCGGGGACTCCTACGAGCAGTACTTC
NA TRBJ1-6 NA TRBV2 CASSLTGPPTLHF TGTGCCAGCAGCCTCACAGGGCCCCCCACCCTCCACTTT
TRBD2 TRBJ2-6 NA TRBV10-3 CAITPGGTLWRSGANVLTF TGTGCCATCACCCCGGGGGGTACCCTTTGGAGGTCTGGGGCCAACGTCCTGACTTTC
NA TRBJ2-7 NA TRBV19 CASSPRGGQNYEQYF TGTGCCAGTAGCCCTCGGGGGGGACAGAACTACGAGCAGTACTTC
TRBD1 TRBJ2-7 NA TRBV4-1 CASSQFLGTDYYEQYF TGCGCCAGCAGCCAATTCTTAGGGACAGACTACTACGAGCAGTACTTC
TRBD2 TRBJ2-5 NA TRBV6-5 CASSYGGRALETQYF TGTGCCAGCAGTTACGGCGGGAGGGCCTTAGAGACCCAGTACTTC
NA TRBJ2-3 NA TRBV2 CASSEVPGFGTDTQYF TGTGCCAGCAGTGAAGTGCCGGGGTTTGGCACAGATACGCAGTATTTT
NA TRBJ1-5 NA TRBV7-2 CASSLGLTNQPQHF TGTGCCAGCAGCTTGGGGCTTACTAATCAGCCCCAGCATTTT
TRBD1 TRBJ1-2 NA TRBV7-9 CASSAGQLYGYTF TGTGCCAGCAGCGCGGGACAGCTCTATGGCTACACCTTC
TRBD2 TRBJ2-1 NA TRBV2 CASRVSGSTSRNEQFF TGTGCCAGCAGGGTTAGCGGGAGCACCTCTCGGAATGAGCAGTTCTTC
NA TRBJ1-6 NA TRBV11-2 CASSLDPGIPNSPLHF TGTGCCAGCAGCTTAGACCCGGGAATCCCTAATTCACCCCTCCACTTT
TRBD1 TRBJ1-1 NA TRBV5-1 CASSLAGQGVTEAFF TGCGCCAGCAGCTTGGCGGGACAGGGGGTCACTGAAGCTTTCTTT
TRBD2 TRBJ2-1 NA TRBV28 CASSLSGRDFNEQFF TGTGCCAGCAGTTTAAGCGGGAGGGATTTCAATGAGCAGTTCTTC
NA TRBJ1-1 NA TRBV7-2 CASSPGQGSWTEAFF TGTGCCAGCAGCCCAGGGCAGGGAAGTTGGACTGAAGCTTTCTTT
NA TRBJ1-3 NA TRBV5-4 CASSLAGVRGDTIYF TGTGCCAGCAGCTTGGCCGGGGTCAGGGGAGACACCATATATTTT
TRBD2 TRBJ2-1 once TRBV7-2 CASSTSGRADDEQFF TGTGCCAGCAGCACTAGCGGGAGGGCCGACGATGAGCAGTTCTTC
TRBD2 TRBJ2-5 NA TRBV5-1 CASSPGSSGRGETQYF TGCGCCAGCAGCCCTGGGTCTAGCGGGAGGGGAGAGACCCAGTACTTC
TRBD2 TRBJ2-1 NA TRBV7-6 CASSQLAGRYNEQFF TGTGCCAGCAGCCAACTAGCGGGGCGGTACAATGAGCAGTTCTTC
NA TRBJ1-1 NA TRBV6-1 CASSEAENTEAFF TGTGCCAGCAGTGAGGCGGAGAACACTGAAGCTTTCTTT
NA TRBJ1-1 many TRBV5-1 CASSLGQRTEAFF TGCGCCAGCAGCTTGGGACAGCGCACTGAAGCTTTCTTT
TRBD2 TRBJ2-1 NA TRBV11-2 CASSLGASGGSSYNEQFF TGTGCCAGCAGCTTAGGGGCTAGCGGGGGAAGCTCCTACAATGAGCAGTTCTTC
TRBD2 TRBJ2-2 NA TRBV28 CASRAPAGGILAGELFF TGTGCCAGCAGAGCCCCAGCGGGAGGGATATTAGCCGGGGAGCTGTTTTTT
TRBD2 TRBJ2-1 NA TRBV5-1 CASSLVIAGLNNEQFF TGCGCCAGCAGCTTGGTTATAGCGGGGTTAAACAATGAGCAGTTCTTC
NA TRBJ2-7 NA TRBV7-6 CASSPTLGDYEQYF TGTGCCAGCAGCCCTACGCTAGGGGACTACGAGCAGTACTTC